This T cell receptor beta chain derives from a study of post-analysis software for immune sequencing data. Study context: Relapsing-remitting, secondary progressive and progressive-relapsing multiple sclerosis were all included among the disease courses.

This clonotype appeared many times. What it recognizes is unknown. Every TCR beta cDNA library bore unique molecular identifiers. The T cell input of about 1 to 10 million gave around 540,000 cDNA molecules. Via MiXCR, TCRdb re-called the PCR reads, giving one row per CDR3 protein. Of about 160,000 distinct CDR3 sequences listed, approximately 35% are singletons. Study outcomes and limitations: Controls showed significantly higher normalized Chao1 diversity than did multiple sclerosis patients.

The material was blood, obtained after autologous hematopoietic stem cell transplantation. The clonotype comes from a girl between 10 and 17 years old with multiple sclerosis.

The CDR3 here is CSASRLINEKLFF. The CDR3 bases are TGCAGTGCTAGTCGGCTGATTAATGAAAAACTGTTTTTT. The chain has TRBV20-1 and TRBJ1-4; D ambiguous. The CDR3 is 13 amino acids. V lost 3 bases, J lost 4 bases, and 9 bases lay in between. The germline CDR1 and CDR2 sequences are DFQATT and SNEGSKA (reference sequence).